The T cell receptor beta chain under discussion was sequenced for a study of blood T cell repertoires in COVID-19. Across the whole study: Samples came from the United States, Italy and Spain, spanning acute and convalescent COVID-19. T cells, B-cell-depleted T cells, or PBMCs supplied cDNA or gDNA.

Per the study methods: Estimation of nucleated cell counts relied on the amplification of reference gene primers. TCRdb's copy holds only in-frame clones and misses some; the assay was immunoSEQ multiplex PCR. V and J calls and clone size are given by that table; D and trimming were obtained from the DNA. The repertoire holds roughly 280,000 clones, with approximately 90% as singletons. Trimming shortened V by 2 bases and J by 0 bases, and 10 bases separated the two germline ends. Germline loops: CDR1 SGHTA, CDR2 FQGNSA. The CDR3 runs 16 residues. Contact with a PCR-confirmed or clinician-diagnosed COVID-19 case occurred within 2 weeks of entry.

The sequence came from a man between 40 and 49 years old who had been exposed to COVID-19. This chain links TRBV7-2 with TRBJ2-2; tentatively, D is TRBD2 (6 bases). The sample taken for sequencing was PBMCs or T cells enriched from blood (not recorded which). CDR3 bases: TGTGCCAGCAGCTTAACGACGGGAGCGAACACCGGGGAGCTGTTTTTT. This translates into CASSLTTGANTGELFF.